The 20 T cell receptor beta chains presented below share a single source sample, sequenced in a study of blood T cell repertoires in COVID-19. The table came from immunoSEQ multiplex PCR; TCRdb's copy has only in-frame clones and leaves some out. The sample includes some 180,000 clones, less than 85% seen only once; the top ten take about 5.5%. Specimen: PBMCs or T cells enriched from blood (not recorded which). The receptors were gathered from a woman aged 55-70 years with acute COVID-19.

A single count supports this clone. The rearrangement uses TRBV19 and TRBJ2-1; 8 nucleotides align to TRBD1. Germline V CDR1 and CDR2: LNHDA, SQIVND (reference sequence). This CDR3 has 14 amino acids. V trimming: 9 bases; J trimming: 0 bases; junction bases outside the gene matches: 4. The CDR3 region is CASGQGRSYNEQFF. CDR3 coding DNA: TGTGCCAGCGGACAGGGACGCTCCTACAATGAGCAGTTCTTC.

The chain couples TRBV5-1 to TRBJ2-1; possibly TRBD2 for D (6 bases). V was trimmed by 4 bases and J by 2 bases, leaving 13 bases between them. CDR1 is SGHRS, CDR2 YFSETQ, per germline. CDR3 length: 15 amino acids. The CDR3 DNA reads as TGCGCCAGCAGCCTCGAGCGGACTACCTACAATGAGCAGTTCTTC. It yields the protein CASSLERTTYNEQFF.

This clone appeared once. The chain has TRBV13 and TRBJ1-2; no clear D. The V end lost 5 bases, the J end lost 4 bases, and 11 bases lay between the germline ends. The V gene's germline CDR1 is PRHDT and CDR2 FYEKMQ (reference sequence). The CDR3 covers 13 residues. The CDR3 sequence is CASSQDVGYGYTF. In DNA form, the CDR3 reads TGTGCCAGCAGCCAGGATGTTGGCTATGGCTACACCTTC.

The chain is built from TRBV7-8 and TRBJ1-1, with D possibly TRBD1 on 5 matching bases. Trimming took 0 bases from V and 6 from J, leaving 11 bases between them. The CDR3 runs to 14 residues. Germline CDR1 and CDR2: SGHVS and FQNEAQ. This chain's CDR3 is CASSLALTRAEAFF. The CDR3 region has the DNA TGTGCCAGCAGCTTAGCGCTTACCAGGGCTGAAGCTTTCTTT.

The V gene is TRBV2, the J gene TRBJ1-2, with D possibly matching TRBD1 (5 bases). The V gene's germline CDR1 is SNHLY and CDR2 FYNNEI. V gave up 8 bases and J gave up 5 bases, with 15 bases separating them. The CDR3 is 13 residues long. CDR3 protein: CASLGGVGYGYTF. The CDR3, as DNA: TGTGCCAGCCTGGGGGGAGTTGGATATGGCTACACCTTC.

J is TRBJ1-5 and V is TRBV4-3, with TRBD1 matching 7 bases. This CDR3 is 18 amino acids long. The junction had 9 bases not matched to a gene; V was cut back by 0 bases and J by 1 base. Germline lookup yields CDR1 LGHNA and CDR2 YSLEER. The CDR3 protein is CASSQDWYRGRSNQPQHF. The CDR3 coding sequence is TGCGCCAGCAGCCAAGATTGGTACAGGGGAAGAAGCAATCAGCCCCAGCATTTT.

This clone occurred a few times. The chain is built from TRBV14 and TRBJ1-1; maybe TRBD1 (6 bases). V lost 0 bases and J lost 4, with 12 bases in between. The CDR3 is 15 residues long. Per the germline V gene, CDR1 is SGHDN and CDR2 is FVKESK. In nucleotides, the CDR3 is TGTGCCAGCAGCCAAGACCCAGGGGTCCTCACTGAAGCTTTCTTT. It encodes CASSQDPGVLTEAFF.

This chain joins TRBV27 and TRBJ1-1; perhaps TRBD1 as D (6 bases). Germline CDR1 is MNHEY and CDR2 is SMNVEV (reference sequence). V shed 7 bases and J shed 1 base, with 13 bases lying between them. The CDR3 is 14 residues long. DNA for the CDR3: TGTGCCAGCAAGAAGGGGGGGACGAACACTGAAGCTTTCTTT. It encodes CASKKGGTNTEAFF.

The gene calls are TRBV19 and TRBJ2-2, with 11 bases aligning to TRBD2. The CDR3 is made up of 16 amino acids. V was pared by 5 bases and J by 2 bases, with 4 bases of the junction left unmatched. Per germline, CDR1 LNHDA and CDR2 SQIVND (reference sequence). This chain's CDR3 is CASSAGLAANTGELFF. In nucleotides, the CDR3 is TGTGCCAGTAGTGCGGGACTAGCGGCCAACACCGGGGAGCTGTTTTTT.

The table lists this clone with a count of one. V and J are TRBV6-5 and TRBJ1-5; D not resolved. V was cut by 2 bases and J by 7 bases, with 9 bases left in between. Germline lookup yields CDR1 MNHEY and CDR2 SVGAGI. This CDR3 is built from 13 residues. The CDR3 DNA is TGTGCCAGCAGTTACAGGGAGGGCCAGCCCCAGCATTTT. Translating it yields CASSYREGQPQHF.

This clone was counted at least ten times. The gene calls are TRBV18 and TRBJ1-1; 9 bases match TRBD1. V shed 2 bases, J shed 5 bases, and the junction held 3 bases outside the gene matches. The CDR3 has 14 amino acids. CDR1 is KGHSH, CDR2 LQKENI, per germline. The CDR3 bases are TGTGCCAGCTCACCAGGGACAGGGCTTACTGAAGCTTTCTTT. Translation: CASSPGTGLTEAFF.

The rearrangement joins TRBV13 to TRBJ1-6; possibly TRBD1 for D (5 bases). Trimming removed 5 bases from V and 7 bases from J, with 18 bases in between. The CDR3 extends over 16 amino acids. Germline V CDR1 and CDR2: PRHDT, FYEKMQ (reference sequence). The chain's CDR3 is CASSRGGRVLNSPLHF. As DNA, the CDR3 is TGTGCCAGCAGCCGCGGGGGGAGGGTTTTGAATTCACCCCTCCACTTT.

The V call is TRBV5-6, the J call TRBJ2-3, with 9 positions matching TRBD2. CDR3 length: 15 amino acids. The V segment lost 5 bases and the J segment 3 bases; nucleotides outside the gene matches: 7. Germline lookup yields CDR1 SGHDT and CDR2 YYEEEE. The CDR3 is CASRVTTSGTDTQYF. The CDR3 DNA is TGTGCCAGCAGGGTGACAACTAGCGGGACAGATACGCAGTATTTT.

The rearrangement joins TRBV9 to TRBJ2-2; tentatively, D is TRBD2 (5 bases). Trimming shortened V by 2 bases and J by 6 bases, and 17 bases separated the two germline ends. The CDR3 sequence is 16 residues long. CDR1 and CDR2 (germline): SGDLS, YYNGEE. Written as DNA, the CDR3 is TGTGCCAGCAGCGTCTTTTCGGGGAGTAAAGCCGGGGAGCTGTTTTTT. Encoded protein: CASSVFSGSKAGELFF.

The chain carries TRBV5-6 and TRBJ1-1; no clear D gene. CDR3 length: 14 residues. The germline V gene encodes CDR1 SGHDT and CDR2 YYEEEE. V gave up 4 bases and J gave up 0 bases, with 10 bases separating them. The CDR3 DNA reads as TGTGCCAGCAGCCCGCGAGGGCTGAACACTGAAGCTTTCTTT. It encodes CASSPRGLNTEAFF.

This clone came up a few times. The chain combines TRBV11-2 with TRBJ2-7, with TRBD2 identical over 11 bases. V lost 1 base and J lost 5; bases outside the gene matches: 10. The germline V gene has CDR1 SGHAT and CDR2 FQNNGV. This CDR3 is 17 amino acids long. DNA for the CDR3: TGTGCCAGCAGCTTAGCAAGGCGACTAGCGGGAAACGACGAGCAGTACTTC. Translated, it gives CASSLARRLAGNDEQYF.

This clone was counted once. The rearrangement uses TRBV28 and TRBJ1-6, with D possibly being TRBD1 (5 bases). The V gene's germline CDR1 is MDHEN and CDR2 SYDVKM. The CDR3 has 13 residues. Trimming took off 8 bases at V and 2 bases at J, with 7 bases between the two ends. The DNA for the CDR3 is TGTGCCAGCGGGGGGACCTATAATTCACCCCTCCACTTT. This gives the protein CASGGTYNSPLHF.

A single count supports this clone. The CDR3, as DNA: TGTGCCACCGCGGCTGGGGGAGTAGCGGGGGCGTTCATCAAGGAGACCCAGTACTTC. Translation: CATAAGGVAGAFIKETQYF. The chain carries TRBV24-1 and TRBJ2-5; 9 bases match TRBD2. This CDR3 has 19 residues. Germline V gene lookup returns CDR1 KGHDR and CDR2 SFDVKD. Losses at the gene ends were 9 bases for V and 5 bases for J; bases not matched to a gene: 24.

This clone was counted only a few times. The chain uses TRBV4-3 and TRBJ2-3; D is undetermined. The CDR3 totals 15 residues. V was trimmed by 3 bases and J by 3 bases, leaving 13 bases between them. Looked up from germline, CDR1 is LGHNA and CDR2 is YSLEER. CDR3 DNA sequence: TGCGCCAGCAGCCAGGGTAGTCTCGGGACAGATACGCAGTATTTT. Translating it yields CASSQGSLGTDTQYF.

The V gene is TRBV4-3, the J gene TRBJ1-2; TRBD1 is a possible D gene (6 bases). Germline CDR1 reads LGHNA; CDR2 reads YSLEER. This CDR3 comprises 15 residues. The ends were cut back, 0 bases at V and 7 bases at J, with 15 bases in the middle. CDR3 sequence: CASSQERDTGGGYTF. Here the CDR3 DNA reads TGCGCCAGCAGCCAAGAACGGGACACTGGGGGTGGCTACACCTTC.